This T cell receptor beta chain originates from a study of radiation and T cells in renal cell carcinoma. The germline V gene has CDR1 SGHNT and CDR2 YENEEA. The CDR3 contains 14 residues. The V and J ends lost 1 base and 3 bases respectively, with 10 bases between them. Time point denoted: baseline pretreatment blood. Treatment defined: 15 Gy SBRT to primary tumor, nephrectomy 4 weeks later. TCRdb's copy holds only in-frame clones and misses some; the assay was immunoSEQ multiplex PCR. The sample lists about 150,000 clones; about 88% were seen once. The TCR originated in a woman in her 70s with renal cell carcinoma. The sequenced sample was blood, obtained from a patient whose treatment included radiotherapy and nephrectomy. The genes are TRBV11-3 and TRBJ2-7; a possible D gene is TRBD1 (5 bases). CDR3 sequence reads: CASSLGPRVYEQYF. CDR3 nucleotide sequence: TGTGCCAGCAGCTTAGGACCCAGGGTCTACGAGCAGTACTTC.